Each of the 21 T cell receptor beta chains below was sequenced from the same sample in a study of regulatory T cells in long-lasting Graves disease (dated by TCRdb to the early 2020s). Explained via the paper, the time point label denotes: persistent/refractory GD, antithyroid drugs over 5 years with positive TRAb. For both TCR sequencing and RNA sequencing, RNA was extracted from PBMCs in TRIzol. Library creation used multiplex PCR. The data were produced on an Illumina HiSeq 4000. CDR3 regions were amplified by Arm-PCR with iRepertoire HTBI primers to construct TCR beta libraries. The raw public reads went through TCRdb reprocessing: fastp at Q25, MiXCR clone calling, in-frame beta chains kept. For every CDR3 protein sequence, its rows merge into one entry that carries the most common genes and DNA. The sample table shows roughly 400,000 distinct CDR3 sequences, and less than 25% are seen once. The ten largest clones take up about 20% of the sample.

The sequenced sample was peripheral blood mononuclear cells (PBMCs), obtained when the disease was refractory, from a patient treated with antithyroid drugs. The source is a female donor with Graves disease.

The chain uses TRBV5-1 and TRBJ2-6; unclear D gene. This CDR3 spans 15 amino acids. The ends were cut back, 0 bases at V and 3 bases at J, with 7 bases in the middle. Germline values: CDR1 SGHRS, CDR2 YFSETQ. For the CDR3, the DNA is TGCGCCAGCAGCTTGGTCGGTGGTGGGGCCAACGTCCTGACTTTC. It encodes CASSLVGGGANVLTF. Together with reference TRBV5-1 and TRBJ2-6, the CDR3 gives the full variable domain: KAGVTQTPRYLIKTRGQQVTLSCSPISGHRSVSWYQQTPGQGLQFLFEYFSETQRNKGNFPGRFSGRQFSNSRSEMNVSTLELGDSALYLCASSLVGGGANVLTFGAGSRLTVL.

The chain uses TRBV27 and TRBJ2-3; the match to TRBD2 covers 12 bases. The CDR3 loop spans 15 amino acids. Germline loops: CDR1 MNHEY, CDR2 SMNVEV (reference sequence). J gave up 9 bases and V 4 bases, and 8 bases lay outside the gene matches. Written as DNA, the CDR3 is TGTGCCAGCAGTTCCCTCCCTAGCGGGAGGGAAACGCAGTATTTT. Its protein is CASSSLPSGRETQYF.

This clonotype was seen at least ten times. The chain joins TRBV7-8 to TRBJ2-7; D remains ambiguous. CDR1 is SGHVS, CDR2 FQNEAQ, per germline. This CDR3 comprises 18 residues. V was clipped by 5 bases and J by 1 base, with 24 bases between them. CDR3 in DNA: TGTGCCAGCAGCACCCGACGGTTGGGTTCCCCACAATCCTACGAGCAGTACTTC. Translated, it gives CASSTRRLGSPQSYEQYF.

Of note for this clonotype: One base away lies a much larger clone, so this may be a sequencing read error. The chain has TRBV12-3 or TRBV12-4 and TRBJ1-1; D may be TRBD1 (6 bases). CDR3 length equals 15 residues. Trimming took 4 bases from V and 1 from J, leaving 13 bases between them. The CDR3 nucleotides are TGTGCCAGCAGTTCAGGGGCTGTCCCGAACACTGAAGCTTTCTTT. It encodes CASSSGAVPNTEAFF.

The V and J genes are TRBV12-3 or TRBV12-4 and TRBJ2-1, with 11 bases identical to TRBD2. V was pared by 6 bases and J by 5 bases, with 9 bases of the junction left unmatched. This CDR3 contains 16 residues. The CDR3, as DNA: TGTGCCAGCAGCCTTAGCCCGGGACTAGCGGACAATGAGCAGTTCTTC. It is translated as CASSLSPGLADNEQFF.

The chain joins TRBV5-1 to TRBJ2-4; D remains unclear. Germline V gene data show CDR1 as SGHRS and CDR2 as YFSETQ. The CDR3 loop spans 17 amino acids. Trimming pared 4 bases from V and 1 base from J, leaving 18 bases between. This chain's CDR3 is CASSPKSGRPAKNIQYF. The DNA of the CDR3 is TGCGCCAGCAGCCCTAAGAGTGGAAGGCCGGCCAAAAACATTCAGTACTTC.

On this clonotype: One end of the junction varies from germline; a read error may be responsible. This chain uses TRBV28 with TRBJ1-1, with TRBD1 as a possible D gene (6 bases). Germline V CDR1 and CDR2: MDHEN, SYDVKM. This CDR3 has 12 residues. CDR3 in amino acids: CASCEQGLEALF. CDR3 coding DNA: TGTGCCTCCTGCGAACAGGGACTTGAAGCTCTCTTT.

The chain carries TRBV4-3 and TRBJ1-1, with D unclear. The CDR3 consists of 15 residues. The V end was cut by 0 bases, the J end by 2 bases, with 10 bases between. CDR1 is LGHNA and CDR2 is YSLEER in the germline V gene. CDR3: CASSQDIELNTEAFF. The CDR3 nucleotides read TGCGCCAGCAGCCAAGATATCGAGCTCAACACTGAAGCTTTCTTT.

This clonotype was observed at least ten times. The chain joins TRBV19 to TRBJ1-1, with 10 bases lining up with TRBD1. Germline V gene data show CDR1 as LNHDA and CDR2 as SQIVND (reference sequence). The CDR3 spans 14 residues. V lost 5 bases to trimming and J lost 4 bases; unmatched junction nucleotides: 4. The CDR3 protein is CASSATGGGTEAFF. The CDR3 DNA sequence: TGTGCCAGTAGTGCGACAGGGGGCGGCACTGAAGCTTTCTTT.

The table lists this clonotype with a few counts. The rearrangement uses TRBV12-3 or TRBV12-4 and TRBJ1-5; unclear D gene. This CDR3 region has 14 residues. Trimming took off 3 bases at V and 0 bases at J, with 6 bases between the two ends. The CDR3 spells CASSFSHSNQPQHF. CDR3 DNA sequence: TGTGCCAGCAGTTTCAGCCATAGCAATCAGCCCCAGCATTTT.

The chain uses TRBV20-1 and TRBJ1-3; D is unclear. The CDR3 runs to 11 residues. Trimming removed 0 bases from V and 7 bases from J, with 4 bases in between. CDR1 DFQATT and CDR2 SNEGSKA come from the germline V gene (reference sequence). The CDR3 coding sequence is TGCAGTGCTAGAGATCTTAACACCATATATTTT. The encoded protein is CSARDLNTIYF.

The J gene is TRBJ2-2, the V gene TRBV14; D possibly corresponds to TRBD1 (5 bases). CDR3 length equals 17 residues. Trimming removed 1 base at V and 5 bases at J, with 17 bases between. Per the germline V gene, CDR1 is SGHDN and CDR2 is FVKESK. The CDR3 nucleotides are TGTGCCAGCAGCCAAGCCCCCTGGCAGGGCGGTACCGGGGAGCTGTTTTTT. Encoded protein: CASSQAPWQGGTGELFF.

This clonotype has a count of ten or more. The chain uses TRBV12-3 or TRBV12-4 and TRBJ2-5; D remains unclear. CDR3 length: 14 amino acids. Trimming shortened V by 5 bases and J by 4 bases, and 14 bases separated the two germline ends. As DNA, the CDR3 is TGTGCCAGCAGTCATCCCTTGGTTACAGAGACCCAGTACTTC. It yields the protein CASSHPLVTETQYF.

In its sample, this clonotype was seen a few times. V usage is TRBV30 and J usage is TRBJ1-1, with D maybe TRBD1 (5 bases). The germline gives CDR1 GTSNPN, CDR2 SVGIG (reference sequence). CDR3 length: 13 residues. Trimming took 0 bases from V and 10 from J, leaving 15 bases between them. Here the CDR3 reads CAWSVQSGGVAFF. The CDR3 DNA sequence: TGTGCCTGGAGTGTACAGTCTGGGGGGGTAGCTTTCTTT.

This clonotype was observed at least ten times. The chain couples TRBV24-1 to TRBJ1-5, with TRBD1 identical over 8 bases. The CDR3 contains 18 residues. V lost 8 bases and J lost 0; bases outside the gene matches: 14. Germline V CDR1 and CDR2: KGHDR, SFDVKD. CDR3 sequence reads: CATTPADRDRYSNQPQHF. The CDR3 coding sequence is TGTGCCACCACCCCCGCGGACAGGGACCGTTATAGCAATCAGCCCCAGCATTTT.

This clonotype was counted once. This may arise from a read error, as a much more abundant clone is one base away. The chain has TRBV12-3 or TRBV12-4 and TRBJ2-7; 7 nucleotides agree with TRBD1. The CDR3 runs to 14 residues. The trim removed 5 bases at V and 5 bases at J, leaving 9 bases unmatched. Here the CDR3 reads CASSPWDSANEQYF. The CDR3 DNA reads TGTGCCAGCAGTCCCTGGGACAGTGCGAACGAGCAGTACTTC.

This clonotype has ten or more counts. This chain joins TRBV12-3 or TRBV12-4 and TRBJ1-5; tentatively, D is TRBD1 (6 bases). The CDR3 has 14 amino acids. Between the trimmed V and J ends, which lost 3 bases and 3 bases, there was a span of 9 bases. The CDR3 sequence: CASSFGTTNQPQHF. CDR3 bases: TGTGCCAGCAGTTTCGGGACAACCAATCAGCCCCAGCATTTT.

Many counts were recorded for this clonotype. The chain joins TRBV6-1 to TRBJ2-7; possible D gene TRBD1, 5 bases. V lost 3 bases and J lost 0, with 21 bases in between. The CDR3 has 18 amino acids. Germline lookup yields CDR1 MNHNS and CDR2 SASEGT. CDR3 amino acids: CASSDKGNLYRGSYEQYF. Here the CDR3 DNA reads TGTGCCAGCAGTGATAAGGGGAATTTGTATCGAGGCTCCTACGAGCAGTACTTC.

The chain combines TRBV15 with TRBJ1-5; D ambiguous. Germline CDR1 LNHNV, CDR2 YYDKDF (reference sequence). CDR3 size: 12 residues. Trimming removed 3 bases from V and 4 bases from J, with 4 bases in between. The CDR3 loop reads CATSRTNQPQHF. CDR3 nucleotide sequence: TGTGCCACCAGCAGGACAAATCAGCCCCAGCATTTT.

This clonotype was seen repeatedly, ten times or more. The gene calls are TRBV30 and TRBJ1-4; D is undetermined. Germline V gene lookup returns CDR1 GTSNPN and CDR2 SVGIG (reference sequence). Trimming took off 6 bases at V and 7 bases at J, with 6 bases between the two ends. The CDR3 has 10 amino acids. The CDR3 here is CACGFEKLFF. CDR3 nucleotides: TGTGCCTGCGGATTTGAAAAACTGTTTTTT. Full variable domain (rest looked up from reference TRBV30 and TRBJ1-4): SQTIHQWPATLVQPVGSPLSLECTVEGTSNPNLYWYRQAAGRGLQLLFYSVGIGQISSEVPQNLSASRPQDRQFILSSKKLLLSDSGFYLCACGFEKLFFGSGTQLSVL.

With respect to this clonotype: A read error may account for a junction end that differs from germline. The chain uses TRBV5-5 and TRBJ2-7; D is possibly TRBD1 (7 bases). From germline, CDR1 is SGHKS and CDR2 YYEKEE (reference sequence). There are 13 residues in the CDR3. Here the CDR3 reads CASSGGTVNEQHF. In nucleotides, the CDR3 is TGTGCCAGCAGCGGAGGGACAGTGAATGAGCAGCACTTC.